This is a list of T cell receptor beta chains from one sample in a study of T cell repertoires in cytomegalovirus infection. One entry per CDR3 protein results from TCRdb running MiXCR on the reads. The sample records 480,000 or so distinct CDR3 sequences, around 11% being singletons. Material: PBMCs. These receptors were collected from a human donor in good health (CMV status not recorded). Some clones in this sample may be carry-over from other donors' samples. Each CDR3 is given with its conserved first and last residue. Fields, in order: clone size, V gene, J gene, CDR3 length, D gene, CDR3 DNA, CDR3 protein. The D gene is left open where the match is weak. Clone size is given for some rows only: seen once, a few or many times, or a class if the clone is expanded.

clone_size: many
v_call: TRBV4-2
j_call: TRBJ1-5
cdr3_length: 16
d_call: .
cdr3_nt: TGTGCCAGCAGCCAAGAGATGGGGGGCCGACGGCAGCCCCAGCATTTT
cdr3_aa: CASSQEMGGRRQPQHF

clone_size: .
v_call: TRBV28
j_call: TRBJ1-2
cdr3_length: 14
d_call: .
cdr3_nt: TGTGCCAGCAGTTCAGCGGGGGCGGACTATGGCTACACCTTC
cdr3_aa: CASSSAGADYGYTF

clone_size: few
v_call: TRBV18
j_call: TRBJ2-7
cdr3_length: 15
d_call: TRBD2
cdr3_nt: TGTGCCAGCTCACCAGCAACTAGCGGTTCCTACGAGCAGTACTTC
cdr3_aa: CASSPATSGSYEQYF

clone_size: .
v_call: TRBV20-1
j_call: TRBJ2-3
cdr3_length: 10
d_call: .
cdr3_nt: TGCAGTGCGTGGGCAGATACGCAGTATTTT
cdr3_aa: CSAWADTQYF

clone_size: few
v_call: TRBV19
j_call: TRBJ2-7
cdr3_length: 12
d_call: .
cdr3_nt: TGTGCCAGTAGTATAGGTACAGCCAAGCAGTACTTC
cdr3_aa: CASSIGTAKQYF

clone_size: many
v_call: TRBV28
j_call: TRBJ1-1
cdr3_length: 13
d_call: .
cdr3_nt: TGTGCCAGCAGTTTACTCCGGGCCACTGAAGCTTTCTTT
cdr3_aa: CASSLLRATEAFF

clone_size: many
v_call: TRBV7-3
j_call: TRBJ1-5
cdr3_length: 13
d_call: .
cdr3_nt: TGTGCCAGCAGCTTATATCCCGATCAGCCCCAGCATTTT
cdr3_aa: CASSLYPDQPQHF

clone_size: many
v_call: TRBV20-1
j_call: TRBJ1-5
cdr3_length: 14
d_call: TRBD1
cdr3_nt: TGCAGTGCAAACCGGGACAGGCTCAATCAGCCCCAGCATTTT
cdr3_aa: CSANRDRLNQPQHF

clone_size: many
v_call: TRBV25-1
j_call: TRBJ2-2
cdr3_length: 17
d_call: TRBD2
cdr3_nt: TGTGCCAGCAGTGAATTAGGGGGACTAGACTACACCGGGGAGCTGTTTTTT
cdr3_aa: CASSELGGLDYTGELFF

clone_size: many
v_call: TRBV2
j_call: TRBJ1-2
cdr3_length: 13
d_call: TRBD1
cdr3_nt: TGTGCCAGCGCGAGGTCGACAGGGGCCGGCTACACCTTC
cdr3_aa: CASARSTGAGYTF

clone_size: .
v_call: TRBV7-4
j_call: TRBJ2-3
cdr3_length: 13
d_call: .
cdr3_nt: TGTGCCAGCAGGGGCAGCTTCACAGATACGCAGTATTTT
cdr3_aa: CASRGSFTDTQYF

clone_size: many
v_call: TRBV11-2
j_call: TRBJ2-5
cdr3_length: 14
d_call: .
cdr3_nt: TGTGCCAGCAGCTTAGTGCGGGGGCGGGAGACCCAGTACTTC
cdr3_aa: CASSLVRGRETQYF

clone_size: few
v_call: TRBV7-3
j_call: TRBJ2-6
cdr3_length: 16
d_call: TRBD1
cdr3_nt: TGTGCCAGCAGCAACAGGGGACGGTCTGGGGCCAACGTCCTGACTTTC
cdr3_aa: CASSNRGRSGANVLTF

clone_size: .
v_call: TRBV19
j_call: TRBJ1-5
cdr3_length: 15
d_call: .
cdr3_nt: TGTGCCAGTAGCACAACGGGGGTGGTCAATCAGCCCCAGCATTTT
cdr3_aa: CASSTTGVVNQPQHF

clone_size: .
v_call: TRBV20-1
j_call: TRBJ2-7
cdr3_length: 13
d_call: TRBD1
cdr3_nt: TGCAGTGCTGCACAGGGGGAACCCTACGAGCAGTACTTC
cdr3_aa: CSAAQGEPYEQYF

clone_size: many
v_call: TRBV7-3
j_call: TRBJ2-2
cdr3_length: 15
d_call: TRBD1
cdr3_nt: TGTGCCAGCAGCTCCCAGGGGGCGATCACCGGGGAGCTGTTTTTT
cdr3_aa: CASSSQGAITGELFF

clone_size: few
v_call: TRBV15
j_call: TRBJ2-3
cdr3_length: 18
d_call: TRBD2
cdr3_nt: TGTGCCACCAGCAGAGATGGTAGTGTGGGGGGGTATAGAGATACGCAGTATTTT
cdr3_aa: CATSRDGSVGGYRDTQYF

clone_size: many
v_call: TRBV12-3/TRBV12-4
j_call: TRBJ2-5
cdr3_length: 13
d_call: TRBD1
cdr3_nt: TGTGCCAGCAGCACCGGGACAGGGACCATAAAGTACTTC
cdr3_aa: CASSTGTGTIKYF

clone_size: many
v_call: TRBV19
j_call: TRBJ2-2
cdr3_length: 17
d_call: .
cdr3_nt: TGTGCCAGTAGTATACCCCCGGTGAGGACGTACACCGGGGAGCTGTTTTTT
cdr3_aa: CASSIPPVRTYTGELFF

clone_size: many
v_call: TRBV12-3/TRBV12-4
j_call: TRBJ2-5
cdr3_length: 14
d_call: TRBD1
cdr3_nt: TGTGCCAGCCAGTCGTGGGACAGGGAAGAGACCCAGTACTTC
cdr3_aa: CASQSWDREETQYF

clone_size: many
v_call: TRBV2
j_call: TRBJ1-4
cdr3_length: 15
d_call: TRBD1
cdr3_nt: TGTGCCAGCAGGCCCATAACAGGGGCTAATGAAAAACTGTTTTTT
cdr3_aa: CASRPITGANEKLFF

clone_size: few
v_call: TRBV6-6
j_call: TRBJ2-2
cdr3_length: 15
d_call: .
cdr3_nt: TGTGCCAGCAGTTACGACAACAAGAACACCGGGGAGCTGTTTTTT
cdr3_aa: CASSYDNKNTGELFF

clone_size: .
v_call: TRBV10-2
j_call: TRBJ2-2
cdr3_length: 18
d_call: TRBD2
cdr3_nt: TGCGCCAGCAGTGGTAAACTAGCGGGGTTAACGAACACCGGGGAGCTGTTTTTT
cdr3_aa: CASSGKLAGLTNTGELFF

clone_size: many
v_call: TRBV12-3/TRBV12-4
j_call: TRBJ2-5
cdr3_length: 15
d_call: .
cdr3_nt: TGTGCCAGCAGCTACCTGTCCGGGACCCAAGAGACCCAGTACTTC
cdr3_aa: CASSYLSGTQETQYF

clone_size: many
v_call: TRBV5-4
j_call: TRBJ1-1
cdr3_length: 15
d_call: TRBD1
cdr3_nt: TGTGCCAGCAGCTGGGGGACAGTCAGGAACACTGAAGCTTTCTTT
cdr3_aa: CASSWGTVRNTEAFF

clone_size: many
v_call: TRBV13
j_call: TRBJ1-1
cdr3_length: 16
d_call: TRBD1
cdr3_nt: TGTGCCAGCAGCTTAGGCCTGGGGGCAGGGGGTTTTGAAGCTTTCTTT
cdr3_aa: CASSLGLGAGGFEAFF

clone_size: .
v_call: TRBV6-6
j_call: TRBJ1-6
cdr3_length: 14
d_call: .
cdr3_nt: TGTGCCAGCAGCCTAGCTGGGGAAGATTCACCCCTCCACTTT
cdr3_aa: CASSLAGEDSPLHF

clone_size: many
v_call: TRBV5-4
j_call: TRBJ2-7
cdr3_length: 14
d_call: .
cdr3_nt: TGTGCCAGCAGTCTGGTCGTTTCTCCGAACGAGCAGTACTTC
cdr3_aa: CASSLVVSPNEQYF

clone_size: .
v_call: TRBV7-3
j_call: TRBJ2-2
cdr3_length: 14
d_call: .
cdr3_nt: TGTGCCAGCAGCTTAAATACGGACACCGGGGAGCTGTTTTTT
cdr3_aa: CASSLNTDTGELFF

clone_size: .
v_call: TRBV29-1
j_call: TRBJ1-6
cdr3_length: 13
d_call: .
cdr3_nt: TGCAGCGTTATGACCAGCTATAATTCACCCCTCCACTTT
cdr3_aa: CSVMTSYNSPLHF

clone_size: .
v_call: TRBV10-3
j_call: TRBJ2-1
cdr3_length: 13
d_call: .
cdr3_nt: TGTGCCATCAGGTCAGCACCCGTCGATGAGCAGTTCTTC
cdr3_aa: CAIRSAPVDEQFF

clone_size: few
v_call: TRBV7-9
j_call: TRBJ2-1
cdr3_length: 19
d_call: TRBD2
cdr3_nt: TGTGCCAGCAGCTCCTCCCCCAGCGGGAATCTTTCCGCCTACAATGAGCAGTTCTTC
cdr3_aa: CASSSSPSGNLSAYNEQFF

clone_size: many
v_call: TRBV6-2/TRBV6-3
j_call: TRBJ1-5
cdr3_length: 17
d_call: .
cdr3_nt: TGTGCCAGCAGTTACTCGACGGCCAGGGGAAGGGATCAGCCCCAGCATTTT
cdr3_aa: CASSYSTARGRDQPQHF

clone_size: .
v_call: TRBV20-1
j_call: TRBJ2-1
cdr3_length: 12
d_call: .
cdr3_nt: TGCAGTGCCCACACCCGGGGCAATGAGCAGTTCTTC
cdr3_aa: CSAHTRGNEQFF

clone_size: many
v_call: TRBV19
j_call: TRBJ2-7
cdr3_length: 14
d_call: TRBD2
cdr3_nt: TGTGCCAGTAGATGGACTAGCGGGAAGGGCGAGCAGTACTTC
cdr3_aa: CASRWTSGKGEQYF

clone_size: many
v_call: TRBV28
j_call: TRBJ1-5
cdr3_length: 16
d_call: TRBD1
cdr3_nt: TGTGCCAGCAGTCGTCTCACAGGGGGATTAGATCAGCCCCAGCATTTT
cdr3_aa: CASSRLTGGLDQPQHF

clone_size: many
v_call: TRBV7-8
j_call: TRBJ1-3
cdr3_length: 14
d_call: .
cdr3_nt: TGTGCCAGCAGCCCCTGGACGGAAGGAAACACCATATATTTT
cdr3_aa: CASSPWTEGNTIYF

clone_size: few
v_call: TRBV20-1
j_call: TRBJ2-4
cdr3_length: 15
d_call: .
cdr3_nt: TGCAGTGTTGGGTTCGGGGGAATAGCCAAAAACATTCAGTACTTC
cdr3_aa: CSVGFGGIAKNIQYF

clone_size: many
v_call: TRBV2
j_call: TRBJ2-7
cdr3_length: 11
d_call: .
cdr3_nt: TGTGCCAGCAGTGAAGGGACGGAGCAGTACTTC
cdr3_aa: CASSEGTEQYF

clone_size: many
v_call: TRBV7-6
j_call: TRBJ2-7
cdr3_length: 15
d_call: .
cdr3_nt: TGTGCCAGCAGCTCTGAGGCCGGCCCATCCTACGAGCAGTACTTC
cdr3_aa: CASSSEAGPSYEQYF

clone_size: few
v_call: TRBV19
j_call: TRBJ1-3
cdr3_length: 15
d_call: .
cdr3_nt: TGTGCCGCCAGGGGCGACGGACACTCTGGAAACACCATATATTTT
cdr3_aa: CAARGDGHSGNTIYF

clone_size: few
v_call: TRBV30
j_call: TRBJ2-5
cdr3_length: 14
d_call: TRBD1
cdr3_nt: TGTGCCTGGATTAAGATAGGGGGCAGAGAGACCCAGTACTTC
cdr3_aa: CAWIKIGGRETQYF

clone_size: few
v_call: TRBV29-1
j_call: TRBJ2-3
cdr3_length: 14
d_call: TRBD2
cdr3_nt: TGCAGCGTTGAAGATAGCGGGAGGACAGATACGCAGTATTTT
cdr3_aa: CSVEDSGRTDTQYF

clone_size: .
v_call: TRBV11-2
j_call: TRBJ2-5
cdr3_length: 17
d_call: TRBD2
cdr3_nt: TGTGCCAGCAGCGGTTGGGTAGCGGGAGGAACCCAAGAGACCCAGTACTTC
cdr3_aa: CASSGWVAGGTQETQYF

clone_size: many
v_call: TRBV19
j_call: TRBJ1-2
cdr3_length: 17
d_call: .
cdr3_nt: TGTGCCAGTAGTATAGGAGCAGGGATTTACCGGAACTATGGCTACACCTTC
cdr3_aa: CASSIGAGIYRNYGYTF

clone_size: .
v_call: TRBV29-1
j_call: TRBJ1-1
cdr3_length: 15
d_call: .
cdr3_nt: TGCAGCGTTGAGTTGGACGGCCTTGTAGGAGGTAGAGCTTTCTTT
cdr3_aa: CSVELDGLVGGRAFF

clone_size: many
v_call: TRBV19
j_call: TRBJ2-1
cdr3_length: 15
d_call: TRBD2
cdr3_nt: TGTGCCAGTAGTATCCTAGCGGGGGATAACAATGAGCAGTTCTTC
cdr3_aa: CASSILAGDNNEQFF

clone_size: many
v_call: TRBV27
j_call: TRBJ1-5
cdr3_length: 15
d_call: .
cdr3_nt: TGTGCCAGCGCAGCGAGGGGCGGGAGCAATCAGCCCCAGCATTTT
cdr3_aa: CASAARGGSNQPQHF

clone_size: many
v_call: TRBV19
j_call: TRBJ2-5
cdr3_length: 16
d_call: .
cdr3_nt: TGTGCCAGTAGTTCCCCAGGACGCCGACAACAAGAGACCCAGTACTTC
cdr3_aa: CASSSPGRRQQETQYF

clone_size: .
v_call: TRBV12-5
j_call: TRBJ1-1
cdr3_length: 12
d_call: .
cdr3_nt: TGTGCTAGTGTGGGGGGCCTCACTGAAGCTTTCTTT
cdr3_aa: CASVGGLTEAFF

clone_size: many
v_call: TRBV27
j_call: TRBJ1-6
cdr3_length: 15
d_call: .
cdr3_nt: TGTGCCAGCAGTTCACCGGACCTTTATAATTCACCCCTCCACTTT
cdr3_aa: CASSSPDLYNSPLHF

clone_size: few
v_call: TRBV29-1
j_call: TRBJ2-7
cdr3_length: 14
d_call: .
cdr3_nt: TGCAGCGCTGAGGGGCAGGACTATGGATACGAGCAGTACTTC
cdr3_aa: CSAEGQDYGYEQYF

clone_size: many
v_call: TRBV19
j_call: TRBJ1-5
cdr3_length: 15
d_call: .
cdr3_nt: TGTGCCAGTAGTAGTGGGGCCGGTGGCAATCAGCCCCAGCATTTT
cdr3_aa: CASSSGAGGNQPQHF

clone_size: many
v_call: TRBV11-2
j_call: TRBJ1-2
cdr3_length: 18
d_call: .
cdr3_nt: TGTGCCAGCAGCTTATTATCCCGGGGACGGGCCTCTAACTATGGCTACACCTTC
cdr3_aa: CASSLLSRGRASNYGYTF

clone_size: .
v_call: TRBV20-1
j_call: TRBJ2-1
cdr3_length: 12
d_call: TRBD2
cdr3_nt: TGCAGTGCTGGGGGGACTAGGAATGAGCAGTTCTTC
cdr3_aa: CSAGGTRNEQFF

clone_size: once
v_call: TRBV13
j_call: TRBJ2-5
cdr3_length: 17
d_call: TRBD1
cdr3_nt: TGTGCCAGCAGCTTAATGAAGTACAGGGGTTTGGAAGAGACCCAGTACTTC
cdr3_aa: CASSLMKYRGLEETQYF

clone_size: many
v_call: TRBV19
j_call: TRBJ1-1
cdr3_length: 12
d_call: .
cdr3_nt: TGTGCCACCCAGAGAGGGGACACTGAAGCTTTCTTT
cdr3_aa: CATQRGDTEAFF

clone_size: many
v_call: TRBV5-5
j_call: TRBJ1-4
cdr3_length: 14
d_call: .
cdr3_nt: TGTGCCAGCAGCTTGGAGGGATCTTGGGAAAAACTGTTTTTT
cdr3_aa: CASSLEGSWEKLFF

clone_size: .
v_call: TRBV2
j_call: TRBJ2-7
cdr3_length: 12
d_call: .
cdr3_nt: TGTGCCAGCAAAGGCGTCTCCTACGAGCAGTACTTC
cdr3_aa: CASKGVSYEQYF